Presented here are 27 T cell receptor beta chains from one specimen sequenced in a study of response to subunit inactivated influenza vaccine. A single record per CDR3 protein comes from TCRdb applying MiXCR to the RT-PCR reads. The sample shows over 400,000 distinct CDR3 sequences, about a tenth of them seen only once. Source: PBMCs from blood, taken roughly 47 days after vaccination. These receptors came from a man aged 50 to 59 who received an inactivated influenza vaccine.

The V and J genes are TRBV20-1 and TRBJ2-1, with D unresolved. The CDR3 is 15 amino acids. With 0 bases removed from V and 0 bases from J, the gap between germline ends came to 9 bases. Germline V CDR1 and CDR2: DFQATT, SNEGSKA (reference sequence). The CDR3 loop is CSARDHSRSYNEQFF. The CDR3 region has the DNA TGCAGTGCTAGAGACCACAGCCGCTCCTACAATGAGCAGTTCTTC.

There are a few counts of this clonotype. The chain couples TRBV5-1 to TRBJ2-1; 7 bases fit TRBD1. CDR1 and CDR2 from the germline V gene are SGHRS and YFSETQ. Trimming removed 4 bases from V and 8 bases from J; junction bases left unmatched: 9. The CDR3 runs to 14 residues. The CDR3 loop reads CASSRRQGWDEQFF. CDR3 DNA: TGCGCCAGCAGCCGCCGACAGGGTTGGGATGAGCAGTTCTTC.

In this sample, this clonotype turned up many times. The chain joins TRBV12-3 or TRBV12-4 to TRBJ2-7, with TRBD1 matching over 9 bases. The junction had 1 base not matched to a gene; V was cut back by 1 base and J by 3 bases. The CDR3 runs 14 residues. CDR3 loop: CASSLGDRVYEQYF. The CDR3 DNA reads TGTGCCAGCAGTTTAGGGGACAGGGTCTACGAGCAGTACTTC.

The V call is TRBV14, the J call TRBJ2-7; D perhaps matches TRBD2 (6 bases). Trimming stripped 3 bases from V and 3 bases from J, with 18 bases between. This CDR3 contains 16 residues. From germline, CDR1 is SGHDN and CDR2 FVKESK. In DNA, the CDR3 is TGTGCCAGCAGCCAGGCCCGGGACTTGGCGGGCTACGAGCAGTACTTC. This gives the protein CASSQARDLAGYEQYF.

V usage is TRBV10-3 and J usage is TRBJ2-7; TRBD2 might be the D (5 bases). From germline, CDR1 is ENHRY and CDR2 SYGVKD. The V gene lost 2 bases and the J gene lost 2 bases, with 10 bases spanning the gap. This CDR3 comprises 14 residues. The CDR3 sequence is CAISETGITYEQYF. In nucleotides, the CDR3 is TGTGCCATCAGTGAGACCGGGATCACCTACGAGCAGTACTTC.

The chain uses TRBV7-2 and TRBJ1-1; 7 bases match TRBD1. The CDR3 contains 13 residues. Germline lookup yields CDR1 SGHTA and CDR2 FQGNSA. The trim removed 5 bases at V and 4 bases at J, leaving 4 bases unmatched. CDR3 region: CASSPTGFTEAFF. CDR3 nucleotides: TGTGCCAGCAGCCCGACAGGGTTCACTGAAGCTTTCTTT.

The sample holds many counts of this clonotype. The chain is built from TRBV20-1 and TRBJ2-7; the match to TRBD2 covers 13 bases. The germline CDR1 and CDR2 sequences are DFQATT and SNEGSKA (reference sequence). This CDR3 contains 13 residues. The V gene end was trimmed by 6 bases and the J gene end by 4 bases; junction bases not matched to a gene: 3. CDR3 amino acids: CSASGLAGYEQYF. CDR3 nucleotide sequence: TGCAGTGCGTCGGGACTAGCGGGATACGAGCAGTACTTC.

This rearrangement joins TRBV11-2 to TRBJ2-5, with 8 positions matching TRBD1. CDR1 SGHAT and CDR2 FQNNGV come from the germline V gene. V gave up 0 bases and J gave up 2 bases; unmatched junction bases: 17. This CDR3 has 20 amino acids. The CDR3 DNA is TGTGCCAGCAGCTTAGAGGGCGTGCTATTTACTGGGACAGGTCAAGAGACCCAGTACTTC. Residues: CASSLEGVLFTGTGQETQYF.

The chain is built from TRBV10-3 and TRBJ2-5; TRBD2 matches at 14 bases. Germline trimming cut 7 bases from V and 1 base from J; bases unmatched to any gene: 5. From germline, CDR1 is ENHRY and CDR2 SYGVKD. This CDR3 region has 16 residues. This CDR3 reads CAINDGTSGSQETQYF. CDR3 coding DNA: TGTGCCATCAATGATGGGACTAGCGGGAGCCAAGAGACCCAGTACTTC.

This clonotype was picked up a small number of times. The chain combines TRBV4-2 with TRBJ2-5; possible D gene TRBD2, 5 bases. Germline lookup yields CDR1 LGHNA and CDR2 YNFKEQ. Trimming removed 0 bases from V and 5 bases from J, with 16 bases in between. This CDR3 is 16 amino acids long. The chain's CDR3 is CASSQEWPPRRETQYF. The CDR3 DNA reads TGTGCCAGCAGCCAAGAGTGGCCCCCCAGGAGGGAGACCCAGTACTTC.

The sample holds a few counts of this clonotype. The CDR3 DNA follows: TGTGCCTCTAACCGTAACAACCGGGGGCTGGGAACAGATACGCAGTATTTT. Translated: CASNRNNRGLGTDTQYF. J is TRBJ2-3 and V is TRBV28; D may be TRBD1 or TRBD2 (6 bases each). Germline V CDR1 and CDR2: MDHEN, SYDVKM. Trimming cost V 11 bases and J 3 bases, with 27 bases left between them. The CDR3 loop spans 17 amino acids.

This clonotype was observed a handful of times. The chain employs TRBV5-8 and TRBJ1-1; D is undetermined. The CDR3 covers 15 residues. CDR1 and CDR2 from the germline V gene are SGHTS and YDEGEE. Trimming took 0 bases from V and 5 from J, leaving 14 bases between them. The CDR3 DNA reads TGTGCCAGCAGCTTGGGTCGTTATTTAGGGACTGAAGCTTTCTTT. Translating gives CASSLGRYLGTEAFF.

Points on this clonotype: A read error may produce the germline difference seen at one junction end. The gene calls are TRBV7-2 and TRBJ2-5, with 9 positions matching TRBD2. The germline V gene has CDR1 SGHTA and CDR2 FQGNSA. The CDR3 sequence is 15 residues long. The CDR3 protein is CAISQTSGRQETQYF. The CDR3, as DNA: TGTGCCATCAGCCAGACTAGCGGTCGACAAGAGACCCAGTACTTC.

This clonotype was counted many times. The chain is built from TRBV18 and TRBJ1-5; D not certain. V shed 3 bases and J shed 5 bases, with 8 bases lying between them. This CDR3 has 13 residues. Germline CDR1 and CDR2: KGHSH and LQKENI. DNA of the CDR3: TGTGCCAGCTCACCGGGCCAAGATCAGCCCCAGCATTTT. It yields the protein CASSPGQDQPQHF.

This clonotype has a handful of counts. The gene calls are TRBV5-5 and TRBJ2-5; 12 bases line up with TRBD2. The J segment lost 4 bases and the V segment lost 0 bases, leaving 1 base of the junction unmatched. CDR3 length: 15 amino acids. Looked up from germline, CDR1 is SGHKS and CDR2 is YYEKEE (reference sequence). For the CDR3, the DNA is TGTGCCAGCAGCTTGGGGACTAGCGGGACAGAGACCCAGTACTTC. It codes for CASSLGTSGTETQYF.

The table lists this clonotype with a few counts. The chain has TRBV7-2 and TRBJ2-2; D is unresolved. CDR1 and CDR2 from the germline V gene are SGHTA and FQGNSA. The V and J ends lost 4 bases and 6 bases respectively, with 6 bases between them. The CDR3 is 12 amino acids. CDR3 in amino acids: CASSSLAGELFF. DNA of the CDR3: TGTGCCAGCAGCTCGTTAGCCGGGGAGCTGTTTTTT.

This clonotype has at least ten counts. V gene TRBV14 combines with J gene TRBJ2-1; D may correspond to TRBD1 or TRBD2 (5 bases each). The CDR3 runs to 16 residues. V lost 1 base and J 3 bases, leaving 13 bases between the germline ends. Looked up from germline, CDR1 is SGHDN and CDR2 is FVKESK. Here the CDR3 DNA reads TGTGCCAGCAGCCAAGGGTCGGGGCCCCTCTACAATGAGCAGTTCTTC. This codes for CASSQGSGPLYNEQFF.

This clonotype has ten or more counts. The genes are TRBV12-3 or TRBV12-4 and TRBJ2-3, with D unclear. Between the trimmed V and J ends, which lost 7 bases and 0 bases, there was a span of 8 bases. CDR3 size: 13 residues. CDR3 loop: CASNPDSTDTQYF. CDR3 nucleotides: TGTGCCAGCAATCCAGACAGCACAGATACGCAGTATTTT.

In DNA, the CDR3 is TGTGCCAGCAGCCAAGGCACAGGGCATCTCCTCGAGCAGTACTTC. It specifies CASSQGTGHLLEQYF. The chain uses TRBV3-1 and TRBJ2-7, with a tentative D call TRBD1 (6 bases). The CDR3 covers 15 residues. Germline V gene data show CDR1 as LGHDT and CDR2 as YNNKEL (reference sequence). The V end lost 1 base, the J end lost 6 bases, and 16 bases lay between the germline ends.

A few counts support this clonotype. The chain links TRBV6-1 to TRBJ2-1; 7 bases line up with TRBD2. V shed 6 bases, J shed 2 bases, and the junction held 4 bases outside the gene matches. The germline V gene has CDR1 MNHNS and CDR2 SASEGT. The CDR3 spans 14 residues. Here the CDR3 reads CASSRDYPYNEQFF. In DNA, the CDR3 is TGTGCCAGCAGCCGGGACTACCCCTACAATGAGCAGTTCTTC.

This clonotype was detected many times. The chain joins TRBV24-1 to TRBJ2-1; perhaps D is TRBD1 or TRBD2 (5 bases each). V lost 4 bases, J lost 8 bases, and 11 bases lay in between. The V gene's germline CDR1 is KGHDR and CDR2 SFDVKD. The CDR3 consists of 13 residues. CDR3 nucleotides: TGTGCCACCAGTGACGGGGCCTTGGATGAGCAGTTCTTC. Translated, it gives CATSDGALDEQFF.

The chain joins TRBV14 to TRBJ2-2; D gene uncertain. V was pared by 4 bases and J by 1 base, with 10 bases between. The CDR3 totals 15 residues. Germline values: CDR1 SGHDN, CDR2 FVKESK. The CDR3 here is CASSPSYRNTGELFF. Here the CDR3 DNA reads TGTGCCAGCAGCCCATCTTACAGGAACACCGGGGAGCTGTTTTTT. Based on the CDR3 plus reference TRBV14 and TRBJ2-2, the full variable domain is EAGVTQFPSHSVIEKGQTVTLRCDPISGHDNLYWYRRVMGKEIKFLLHFVKESKQDESGMPNNRFLAERTGGTYSTLKVQPAELEDSGVYFCASSPSYRNTGELFFGEGSRLTVL.

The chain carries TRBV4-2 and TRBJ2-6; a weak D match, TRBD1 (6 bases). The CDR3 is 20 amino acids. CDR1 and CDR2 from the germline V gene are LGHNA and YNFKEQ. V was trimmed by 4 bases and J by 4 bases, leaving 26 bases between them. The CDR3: CASSPHFVRGRTTGANVLTF. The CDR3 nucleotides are TGTGCCAGCAGCCCTCATTTCGTCAGGGGCAGAACTACGGGGGCCAACGTCCTGACTTTC.

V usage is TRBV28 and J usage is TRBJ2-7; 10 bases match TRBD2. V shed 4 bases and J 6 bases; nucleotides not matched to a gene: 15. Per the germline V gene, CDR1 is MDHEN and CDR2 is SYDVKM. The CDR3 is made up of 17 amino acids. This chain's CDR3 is CASSWISGGFSFFEQYF. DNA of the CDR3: TGTGCCAGCAGTTGGATTAGCGGGGGGTTCAGCTTCTTCGAGCAGTACTTC.

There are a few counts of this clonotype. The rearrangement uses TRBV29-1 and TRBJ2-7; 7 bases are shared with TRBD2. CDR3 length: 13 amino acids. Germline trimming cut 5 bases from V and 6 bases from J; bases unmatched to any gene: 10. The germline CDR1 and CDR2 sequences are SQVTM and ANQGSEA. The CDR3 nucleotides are TGCAGCGTTAGGATGGCGGGAGTGCGCGAGCAGTACTTC. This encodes CSVRMAGVREQYF.

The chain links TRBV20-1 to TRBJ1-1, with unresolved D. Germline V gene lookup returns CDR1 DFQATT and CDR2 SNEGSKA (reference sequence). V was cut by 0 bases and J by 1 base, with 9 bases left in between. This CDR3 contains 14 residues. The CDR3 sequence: CSARDPRRNTEAFF. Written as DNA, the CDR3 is TGCAGTGCTAGAGACCCCCGCCGGAACACTGAAGCTTTCTTT.

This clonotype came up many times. The CDR3 sequence is CASSGGQSNQPQHF. The CDR3 nucleotides are TGTGCCAGCAGTGGCGGACAGAGCAATCAGCCCCAGCATTTT. The V call is TRBV12-3 or TRBV12-4, the J call TRBJ1-5, with D possibly matching TRBD1 (6 bases). The CDR3 totals 14 residues. Deletions cut 5 bases from V and 1 base from J, with 9 bases between.